The 17 T cell receptor beta chains in this list originate from one sample, sequenced in a study of blood T cells in healthy people across ages (dated by TCRdb to 2013 to 2016). The library was built by means of 5' RACE. Sequencing used an Illumina HiSeq 2500. A second PCR of roughly 7 to 12 cycles was run with a J-beta primer mix and a sample-barcoded 5' primer. TCRdb reanalyzed the raw reads on its own, using fastp at Q25 for trimming and MiXCR for clone calling, and kept in-frame beta chains. Identical CDR3 proteins give one entry, which carries the most common genes and DNA. For this sample there are a few hundred thousand distinct CDR3 sequences; about 29% appear just once. The top ten constitute about 3.9% of the sample. The sample was also reused in another study, on T cells of mothers and their children.

Sequencing was done on a sample of blood. Source of these receptors: a boy aged 2 to 10 in good health.

Notes on this clonotype: Germline is not matched at one junction end, which may reflect a read error. The genes are TRBV7-2 and TRBJ1-5; D is unclear. CDR3 length: 13 residues. Germline loops: CDR1 SGHTA, CDR2 FQGNSA. The CDR3 coding sequence is TGTGCCAGCAGCCTAGCGCCCAGTCAGCCCCAGCATTTT. Protein: CASSLAPSQPQHF.

Points on this clonotype: The missing conserved phenylalanine or tryptophan at the end of this CDR3 makes a read error likely. This chain uses TRBV5-1 with TRBJ2-5, with 9 bases lining up with TRBD1. The end of the DNA fits TRBJ2-7 better, so the J call may be wrong. The CDR3 runs to 15 residues. Germline lookup yields CDR1 SGHRS and CDR2 YFSETQ. CDR3 nucleotide sequence: TGCGCCAGCAGCTTAACTACAGGGGGCGGCTACGAGCAGTACCTC. The encoded protein is CASSLTTGGGYEQYL.

This sequence joins TRBV10-3 and TRBJ2-3, with 10 bases that match TRBD2. The CDR3 length is 14 residues. Germline V lookup: CDR1 ENHRY, CDR2 SYGVKD. V lost 9 bases, J lost 8 bases, and 11 bases stayed unmatched. CDR3 DNA sequence: TGTGCCATTTTAAGCGGGAGGGGCCCCACTACGCAGTATTTT. Its protein product is CAILSGRGPTTQYF.

This clonotype was detected only a few times. This rearrangement joins TRBV12-3 or TRBV12-4 to TRBJ2-5; D might be TRBD2 (5 bases). The CDR3 loop spans 14 amino acids. The V end lost 3 bases, the J end lost 5 bases, and 13 bases lay between the germline ends. DNA of the CDR3: TGTGCCAGCAGTTTCGAGGGATCGAAGGAGACCCAGTACTTC. Translating it yields CASSFEGSKETQYF.

DNA of the CDR3: TGCGCCAGCAGCCAAGGAGAGGGTCGCGCTAGCGGGAGAGATTCCTACAATGAGCAGTTCTTC. Its translation is CASSQGEGRASGRDSYNEQFF. The V gene is TRBV4-3, the J gene TRBJ2-1, with 10 positions matching TRBD2. Trimming took 1 base from V and 1 from J; bases not matched to a gene: 16. This CDR3 contains 21 residues. Germline V gives CDR1 LGHNA, CDR2 YSLEER.

In this sample, this clonotype turned up a few times. This chain joins TRBV20-1 and TRBJ2-3, with D perhaps TRBD2 (6 bases). V lost 6 bases and J lost 5, with 15 bases in between. The CDR3 extends over 13 amino acids. Germline V CDR1 and CDR2: DFQATT, SNEGSKA (reference sequence). The CDR3 loop is CSATLTSKDTQYF. CDR3 nucleotides: TGCAGTGCGACGCTGACTAGTAAAGATACGCAGTATTTT.

There are a few counts of this clonotype. The V and J genes are TRBV24-1 and TRBJ2-5; TRBD2 matches at 9 bases. Germline V gives CDR1 KGHDR, CDR2 SFDVKD. V gave up 7 bases and J gave up 2 bases; unmatched junction bases: 1. The CDR3 is made up of 13 amino acids. CDR3 nucleotides: TGTGCCACCAGAACTAGCGGGCAAGAGACCCAGTACTTC. Protein product: CATRTSGQETQYF.

The chain is built from TRBV11-2 and TRBJ2-5; D is ambiguous. The tail of the sequence fits TRBJ2-7 better, so the J call may be wrong. The CDR3 is 12 amino acids. CDR1 is SGHAT and CDR2 is FQNNGV in the germline V gene. CDR3 coding DNA: TGTGCCAGCAACCTAGGGACCTACGAGCAGTACTTC. It codes for CASNLGTYEQYF.

There are many counts of this clonotype. The chain carries TRBV10-3 and TRBJ2-1; tentatively, D is TRBD2 (5 bases). V gave up 10 bases and J gave up 4 bases, with 11 bases separating them. Germline CDR1 ENHRY, CDR2 SYGVKD. The length of the CDR3 is 12 residues. The CDR3 DNA reads as TGTGCCAGATCGGACTTTTACAATGAGCAGTTCTTC. This codes for CARSDFYNEQFF.

In this sample, this clonotype turned up a few times. The rearrangement joins TRBV12-5 to TRBJ2-1; a possible D gene is TRBD2 (7 bases). Germline CDR1 is LGHNT and CDR2 is FRNRAP. V was clipped by 7 bases and J by 4 bases, with 23 bases between them. The CDR3 sequence is 17 residues long. The CDR3 loop reads CASVIKGGGAVYNEQFF. The CDR3 DNA is TGTGCTAGTGTCATCAAAGGCGGGGGCGCGGTGTACAATGAGCAGTTCTTC.

This clonotype has only a few counts. The chain has TRBV7-2 and TRBJ2-7; 12 positions match TRBD1. Germline V CDR1 and CDR2: SGHTA, FQGNSA. The V and J ends lost 0 bases and 3 bases, in that order; junction bases with no gene match: 3. The CDR3 covers 16 residues. The CDR3 is CASSLAGTGGYYEQYF. The CDR3 nucleotides read TGTGCCAGCAGCTTAGCGGGGACAGGGGGCTACTACGAGCAGTACTTC.

This clonotype has a handful of counts. The chain couples TRBV13 to TRBJ2-1, with D unresolved. This CDR3 spans 12 amino acids. Trimming stripped 2 bases from V and 5 bases from J, with 4 bases between. Germline CDR1 is PRHDT and CDR2 is FYEKMQ (reference sequence). CDR3 in DNA: TGTGCCAGCAGCTTAAGGGACAATGAGCAGTTCTTC. The encoded protein is CASSLRDNEQFF.

About this clonotype itself: Germline is not matched at one junction end, which may reflect a read error. This rearrangement joins TRBV7-7 to TRBJ2-1; TRBD1 matches 7 bases. This CDR3 comprises 13 residues. Germline-derived CDR1 and CDR2 are SSHAT and FNYEAQ (reference sequence). CDR3 sequence reads: CASSIGTVNEQFF. The DNA for the CDR3 is TGTGCTAGCAGCATAGGGACAGTCAATGAGCAGTTCTTC.

The table lists this clonotype with a few counts. The V and J genes are TRBV9 and TRBJ1-1; the D is unclear. The CDR3 sequence is 13 residues long. The V end lost 4 bases, the J end lost 5 bases, and 12 bases lay between the germline ends. Germline V lookup: CDR1 SGDLS, CDR2 YYNGEE. DNA for the CDR3: TGTGCCAGCAGCTTCCAGCCGGGGACTGAAGCTTTCTTT. Translation gives CASSFQPGTEAFF.

This clonotype was seen only a few times. The CDR3 DNA reads TGCAGTGCTAGAGATCCCGGCCACGGGGATGGCTACACCTTC. Its translation is CSARDPGHGDGYTF. The gene calls are TRBV20-1 and TRBJ1-2; the D is unclear. Trimming took off 0 bases at V and 6 bases at J, with 14 bases between the two ends. The germline gives CDR1 DFQATT, CDR2 SNEGSKA (reference sequence). The CDR3 loop spans 14 amino acids.

As for this clonotype: An end of the junction differs from the germline gene, which may be a read error. The genes are TRBV12-5 and TRBJ2-3; no definite D call. The CDR3 length is 15 residues. The germline V gene encodes CDR1 LGHNT and CDR2 FRNRAP. DNA for the CDR3: TGTGCTGGTGGTATACCTCCAGACCTCACAGATACGCAGTATTTT. It specifies CAGGIPPDLTDTQYF.

In its sample, this clonotype was seen a few times. The chain uses TRBV5-1 and TRBJ2-7; possible D gene TRBD1, 6 bases. The ends were cut back, 7 bases at V and 4 bases at J, with 12 bases in the middle. CDR3 length: 12 residues. CDR1 is SGHRS and CDR2 is YFSETQ in the germline V gene. Written as DNA, the CDR3 is TGCGCCAGCCGGGACACCTTTTACGAGCAGTACTTC. Encoded protein: CASRDTFYEQYF.